This is a list of T cell receptor beta chains from one sample in a study of blood T cell repertoires in COVID-19. Measured with immunoSEQ multiplex PCR; TCRdb has only the in-frame clones, and not every one. The sample consists of some 200,000 clones, approximately 87% of them appearing once. Specimen: peripheral blood. The receptors shown here come from a woman aged 50 to 60 with acute or convalescent COVID-19. CDR3s leave out the opening cysteine and the closing phenylalanine or tryptophan. The D gene is left open where the match is weak. Clone sizes are given selectively: once, few, many, or a class where the clone is expanded.

j_call: TRBJ1-2
clone_size: -
d_call: -
v_call: TRBV30
cdr3_aa: AWSDSTGLTLYGYT

j_call: TRBJ2-6
clone_size: -
d_call: TRBD1
v_call: TRBV4-1
cdr3_aa: ASSQDLGDRGGLSGANVLT

j_call: TRBJ2-5
clone_size: -
d_call: TRBD1
v_call: TRBV10-3
cdr3_aa: AIRQQGTEETQY

j_call: TRBJ2-3
clone_size: -
d_call: -
v_call: TRBV2
cdr3_aa: ASSRQEGTDTQY

j_call: TRBJ1-5
clone_size: -
d_call: TRBD1
v_call: TRBV2
cdr3_aa: ASSAGQGGPQH

j_call: TRBJ1-1
clone_size: -
d_call: -
v_call: TRBV7-9
cdr3_aa: ASSRDKERTEAF

j_call: TRBJ2-7
clone_size: -
d_call: -
v_call: TRBV5-4
cdr3_aa: ASSDPTSSYEQY

j_call: TRBJ2-7
clone_size: -
d_call: -
v_call: TRBV6-2/TRBV6-3
cdr3_aa: ASSYPGRGRKTYEQY

j_call: TRBJ2-5
clone_size: once
d_call: -
v_call: TRBV10-3
cdr3_aa: AISRGQETQY

j_call: TRBJ2-1
clone_size: -
d_call: -
v_call: TRBV9
cdr3_aa: ASSPGGLPSYNEQF

j_call: TRBJ2-5
clone_size: -
d_call: -
v_call: TRBV27
cdr3_aa: ASSAVRGEGAQY

j_call: TRBJ2-1
clone_size: -
d_call: TRBD2
v_call: TRBV6-6
cdr3_aa: ASRPQRGGLNEQF

j_call: TRBJ2-5
clone_size: many
d_call: -
v_call: TRBV9
cdr3_aa: ASSVTAEGTQY

j_call: TRBJ2-1
clone_size: -
d_call: -
v_call: TRBV18
cdr3_aa: ASSPAGFDYNEQF

j_call: TRBJ2-1
clone_size: -
d_call: TRBD2
v_call: TRBV5-1
cdr3_aa: ASRLRGGSNEQF

j_call: TRBJ1-2
clone_size: -
d_call: -
v_call: TRBV5-1
cdr3_aa: ASSRQSSGPGYT